The rows below give T cell receptor beta chains drawn from one sample of a study of T cell responses to AZD1222 COVID-19 vaccine. TCRdb keeps only in-frame clones here, not all; method: immunoSEQ multiplex PCR. The sample shows 120,000 or so clones, 94% of them seen only once. The specimen was peripheral blood, collected 28 days after the second AZD1222 dose. The receptors shown here come from an adult who received the AZD1222 COVID-19 vaccine. Each CDR3 is given with its conserved first and last residue.

V,J,CDR3
TRBV2,TRBJ2-4,CASRGPLAKNIQYF
TRBV10-3,TRBJ2-3,CAISEQELSTDTQYF
TRBV3-1/TRBV3-2,TRBJ2-2,CASSSSSGGHGELFF
TRBV3-1/TRBV3-2,TRBJ1-4,CASSSTGGGEKLFF
TRBV7-9,TRBJ2-7,CASSSGTSNYEQYF
TRBV12-3/TRBV12-4,TRBJ1-1,CASSGQRDTEAFF
TRBV9,TRBJ1-2,CASSGTGNSGYTF
TRBV18,TRBJ2-5,CASSPRRQGAGETQYF
TRBV11-2,TRBJ2-7,CASSFSGGGTYEQYF
TRBV27,TRBJ1-2,CASSYGQGRGYTF
TRBV11-2,TRBJ2-4,CASRRLAKNIQYF
TRBV27,TRBJ2-1,CASSRVPYNEQFF
TRBV12-5,TRBJ1-1,CASGFQGQGLMNTEAFF
TRBV24-1,TRBJ1-2,CATSPGTGLRLNNYGYTF
TRBV7-2,TRBJ1-5,CASSPYLAGDQPQHF
TRBV2,TRBJ1-1,CASSEALRAFF
TRBV5-6,TRBJ2-7,CASSLYAEQYF
TRBV12-5,TRBJ1-1,CASGLDVSAEAFF
TRBV6-1,TRBJ1-5,CASSESQGFFLASNQPQHF
TRBV9,TRBJ1-1,CASQDTNHRDILMNTEAFF
TRBV2,TRBJ2-7,CASSSGLAASYEQYF
TRBV10-2,TRBJ2-2,CASSESRGNTGELFF
TRBV4-2,TRBJ2-1,CASNRGGGSNEQFF
TRBV15,TRBJ1-1,CATSRVRNTEAFF
TRBV14,TRBJ2-6,CASSQVSWDYSGANVLTF
TRBV27,TRBJ1-6,CASRERQGPNSPLHF
TRBV5-6,TRBJ2-4,CASSPLRGGHIAKNIQYF
TRBV1,TRBJ2-3,CTSSQLGRGGNTQYF
TRBV28,TRBJ1-1,CASSPNGVGNAEAFF
TRBV6-5,TRBJ2-5,CASSYGQGEETQYF
TRBV29-1,TRBJ1-2,CSVDGGGDGYTF
TRBV5-4,TRBJ2-7,CASAAGLSYEQYF
TRBV3-1/TRBV3-2,TRBJ1-2,CASSQVNRALYGYTF
TRBV5-1,TRBJ1-6,CASSYGTGTGLNSPLHF
TRBV18,TRBJ2-2,CASSPMGLAGAGTGELFF
TRBV6-5,TRBJ2-1,CASSYRDYHHEQFF
TRBV5-1,TRBJ1-1,CASSLVSGVGTEAFF